This TCR beta chain was obtained from a study of blood T cell repertoires in COVID-19. Clones were sequenced by immunoSEQ multiplex PCR, and TCRdb holds only the in-frame ones, with some missing. Of 500,000 to 600,000 clones listed, around nine tenths are singletons. Followed longitudinally, the Seattle patients had been enrolled during active infection. V gave up 6 bases and J gave up 8 bases; unmatched junction bases: 12. Per the germline V gene, CDR1 is KGHSH and CDR2 is LQKENI. The CDR3 extends over 15 amino acids. Sequencing used peripheral blood. V usage is TRBV18 and J usage is TRBJ1-4; 7 bases are a match to TRBD1. This TCR came from a woman aged 45-59 years with COVID-19, enrolled during active disease. CDR3 nucleotides: TGTGCCAGCTCCCCCCCGACAGGGTATGACGAAAAACTGTTTTTT. Encoded protein: CASSPPTGYDEKLFF. The full variable domain, with the rest looked up from reference TRBV18 and TRBJ1-4, is NAGVMQNPRHLVRRRGQEARLRCSPMKGHSHVYWYRQLPEEGLKFMVYLQKENIIDESGMPKERFSAEFPKEGPSILRIQQVVRGDSAAYFCASSPPTGYDEKLFFGSGTQLSVL.